What follows describes a single T cell receptor beta chain. The antigen is not known. These data come from a study of identical twins. Study-level results: Donors were not followed over many years; analysis was cross-sectional. Insertions were reduced in abundant cord blood beta clonotypes but not in memory repertoires.

MiXCR was run by TCRdb on the 5' RACE reads, yielding one entry per CDR3 protein. The data show 240,000 or so distinct CDR3 sequences, about 7% seen once. The CDR3 runs 13 residues. The V gene's germline CDR1 is MNHNS and CDR2 SASEGT. Between the trimmed V and J ends, which lost 5 bases and 6 bases, there was a span of 14 bases. In addition, the sample was reused for a study of yellow fever vaccine responses in identical twins. In that study: Vaccine T cell responses of twins reportedly seemed partly convergent and partly personalized.

This TCR was sampled from a woman between 18 and 29 years old in good health. The sequenced material came from memory (CD45RO+) T cells sorted from blood. The gene calls are TRBV6-1 and TRBJ2-7, with a tentative D call TRBD2 (5 bases). CDR3 nucleotides: TGTGCCAGCAGTCCCCAGTTCCGGGGCGAGCAGTACTTC. This sequence encodes CASSPQFRGEQYF.